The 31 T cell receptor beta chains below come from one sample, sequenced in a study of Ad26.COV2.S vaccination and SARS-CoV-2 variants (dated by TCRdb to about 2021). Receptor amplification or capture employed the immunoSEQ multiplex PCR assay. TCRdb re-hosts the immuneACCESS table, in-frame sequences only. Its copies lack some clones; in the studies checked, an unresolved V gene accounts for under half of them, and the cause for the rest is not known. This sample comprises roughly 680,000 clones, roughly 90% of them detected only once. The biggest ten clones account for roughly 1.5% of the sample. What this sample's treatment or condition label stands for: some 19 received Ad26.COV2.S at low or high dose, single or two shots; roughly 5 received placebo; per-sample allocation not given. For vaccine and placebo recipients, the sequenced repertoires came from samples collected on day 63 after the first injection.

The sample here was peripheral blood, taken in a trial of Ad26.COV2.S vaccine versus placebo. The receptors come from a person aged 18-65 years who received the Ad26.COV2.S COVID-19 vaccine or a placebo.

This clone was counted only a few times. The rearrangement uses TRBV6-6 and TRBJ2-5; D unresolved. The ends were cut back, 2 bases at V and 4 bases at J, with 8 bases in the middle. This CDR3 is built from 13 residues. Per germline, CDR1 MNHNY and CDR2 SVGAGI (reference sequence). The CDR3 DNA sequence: TGTGCCAGCAGTTACGTGACGGGAGAGACCCAGTACTTC. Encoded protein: CASSYVTGETQYF.

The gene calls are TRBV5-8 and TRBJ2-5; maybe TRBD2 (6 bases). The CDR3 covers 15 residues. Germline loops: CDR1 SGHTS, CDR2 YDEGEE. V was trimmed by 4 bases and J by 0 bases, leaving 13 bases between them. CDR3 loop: CASSPGRNNQETQYF. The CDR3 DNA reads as TGTGCCAGCAGCCCCGGGAGAAACAACCAAGAGACCCAGTACTTC.

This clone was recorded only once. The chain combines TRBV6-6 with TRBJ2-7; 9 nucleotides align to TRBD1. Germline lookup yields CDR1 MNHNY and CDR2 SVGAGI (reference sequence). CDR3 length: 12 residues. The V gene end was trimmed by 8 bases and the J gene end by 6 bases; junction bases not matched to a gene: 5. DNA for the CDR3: TGTGCCAGCGGACAGGGGTCTGTCGAGCAGTACTTC. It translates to CASGQGSVEQYF.

CDR3 amino acids: CASSSRQTMNTEAFF. In DNA, the CDR3 is TGTGCCAGCAGCTCCCGACAGACAATGAACACTGAAGCTTTCTTT. V is TRBV5-5 and J is TRBJ1-1, with D possibly matching TRBD1 (5 bases). Germline CDR1 SGHKS, CDR2 YYEKEE (reference sequence). CDR3 length: 15 amino acids. Trimming shortened V by 3 bases and J by 0 bases, and 12 bases separated the two germline ends.

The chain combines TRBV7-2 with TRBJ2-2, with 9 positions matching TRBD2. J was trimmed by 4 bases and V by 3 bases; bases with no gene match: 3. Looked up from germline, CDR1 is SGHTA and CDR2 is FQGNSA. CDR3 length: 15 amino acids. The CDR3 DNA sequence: TGTGCCAGCAGCTTCGAGCGGGGGGTCACCGGGGAGCTGTTTTTT. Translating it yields CASSFERGVTGELFF. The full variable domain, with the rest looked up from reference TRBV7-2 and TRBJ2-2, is GAGVSQSPSNKVTEKGKDVELRCDPISGHTALYWYRQSLGQGLEFLIYFQGNSAPDKSGLPSDRFSAERTGGSVSTLTIQRTQQEDSAVYLCASSFERGVTGELFFGEGSRLTVL.

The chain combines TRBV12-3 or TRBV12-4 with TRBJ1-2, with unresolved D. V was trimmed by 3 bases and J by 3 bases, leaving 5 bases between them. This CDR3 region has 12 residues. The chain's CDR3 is CASSFRDYGYTF. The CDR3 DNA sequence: TGTGCCAGCAGTTTTAGGGACTATGGCTACACCTTC.

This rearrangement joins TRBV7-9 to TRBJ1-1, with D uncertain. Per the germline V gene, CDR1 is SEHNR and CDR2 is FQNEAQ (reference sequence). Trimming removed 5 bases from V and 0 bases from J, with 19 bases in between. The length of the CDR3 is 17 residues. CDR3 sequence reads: CASSLERRARMNTEAFF. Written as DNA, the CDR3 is TGTGCCAGCAGCCTCGAAAGGCGCGCCCGGATGAACACTGAAGCTTTCTTT.

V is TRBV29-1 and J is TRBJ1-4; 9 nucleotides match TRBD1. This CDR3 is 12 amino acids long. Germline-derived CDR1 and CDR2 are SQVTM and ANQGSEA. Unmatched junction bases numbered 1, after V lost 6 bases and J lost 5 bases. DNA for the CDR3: TGCAGCGTGGACAGGGGAAATGAAAAACTGTTTTTT. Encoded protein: CSVDRGNEKLFF.

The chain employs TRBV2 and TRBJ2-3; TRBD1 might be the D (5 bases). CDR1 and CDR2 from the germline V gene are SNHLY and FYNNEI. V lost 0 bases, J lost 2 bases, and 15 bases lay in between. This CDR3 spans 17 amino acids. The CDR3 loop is CASSEARQPFPTDTQYF. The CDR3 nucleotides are TGTGCCAGCAGTGAAGCAAGACAGCCTTTCCCCACAGATACGCAGTATTTT.

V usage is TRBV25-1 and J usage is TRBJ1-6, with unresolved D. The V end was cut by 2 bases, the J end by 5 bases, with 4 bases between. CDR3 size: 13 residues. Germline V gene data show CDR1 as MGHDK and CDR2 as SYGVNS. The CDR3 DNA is TGTGCCAGCAGTGAACCGGATAATTCACCCCTCCACTTT. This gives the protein CASSEPDNSPLHF.

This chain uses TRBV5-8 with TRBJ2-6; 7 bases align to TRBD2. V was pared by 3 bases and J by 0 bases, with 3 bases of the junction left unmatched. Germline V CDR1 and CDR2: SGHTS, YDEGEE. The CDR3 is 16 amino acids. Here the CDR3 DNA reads TGTGCCAGCAGCTCCGGGGGGAGCTCTGGGGCCAACGTCCTGACTTTC. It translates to CASSSGGSSGANVLTF.

The CDR3 is CASSTPGQGLTDTQYF. Here the CDR3 DNA reads TGTGCCAGTAGTACTCCGGGACAGGGCTTAACAGATACGCAGTATTTT. The V and J genes are TRBV19 and TRBJ2-3, with TRBD1 matching over 9 bases. The CDR3 runs 16 residues. V trimming: 4 bases; J trimming: 3 bases; junction bases outside the gene matches: 8. Germline CDR1 and CDR2: LNHDA and SQIVND (reference sequence). The full variable domain, rest sourced from reference TRBV19 and TRBJ2-3, is DGGITQSPKYLFRKEGQNVTLSCEQNLNHDAMYWYRQDPGQGLRLIYYSQIVNDFQKGDIAEGYSVSREKKESFPLTVTSAQKNPTAFYLCASSTPGQGLTDTQYFGPGTRLTVL.

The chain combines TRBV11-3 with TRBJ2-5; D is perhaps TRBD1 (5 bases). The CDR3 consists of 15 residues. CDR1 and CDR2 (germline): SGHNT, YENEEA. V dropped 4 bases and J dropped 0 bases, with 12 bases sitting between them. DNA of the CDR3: TGTGCCAGCAGCTCAACAGGAGCGTACCAAGAGACCCAGTACTTC. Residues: CASSSTGAYQETQYF.

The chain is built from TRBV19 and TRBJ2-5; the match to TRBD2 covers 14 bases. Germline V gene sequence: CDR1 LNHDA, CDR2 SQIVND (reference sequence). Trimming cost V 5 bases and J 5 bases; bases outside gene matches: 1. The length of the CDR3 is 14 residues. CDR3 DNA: TGTGCCAGTAGTCGACTAGCGGGAGGGGAGACCCAGTACTTC. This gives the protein CASSRLAGGETQYF.

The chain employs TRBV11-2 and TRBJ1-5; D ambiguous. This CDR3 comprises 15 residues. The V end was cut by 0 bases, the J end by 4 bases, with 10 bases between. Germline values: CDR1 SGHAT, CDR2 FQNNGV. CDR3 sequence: CASSLEGTANQPQHF. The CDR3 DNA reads TGTGCCAGCAGCTTAGAGGGAACAGCGAATCAGCCCCAGCATTTT.

CDR3 in amino acids: CASSPYGEGSGSRTDTQYF. Written as DNA, the CDR3 is TGTGCCAGCAGCCCGTACGGGGAGGGTAGCGGGAGTCGCACAGATACGCAGTATTTT. The chain employs TRBV7-9 and TRBJ2-3; TRBD2 aligns across 9 bases. Trimming removed 5 bases from V and 1 base from J; junction bases left unmatched: 16. CDR1 and CDR2 (germline): SEHNR, FQNEAQ (reference sequence). This CDR3 comprises 19 residues.

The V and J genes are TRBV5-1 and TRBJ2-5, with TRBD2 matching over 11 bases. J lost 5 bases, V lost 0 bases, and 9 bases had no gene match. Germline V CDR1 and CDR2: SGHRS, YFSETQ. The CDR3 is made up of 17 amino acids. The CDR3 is CASSLASLAGGTETQYF. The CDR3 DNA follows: TGCGCCAGCAGCTTGGCCAGTCTAGCGGGAGGCACGGAGACCCAGTACTTC.

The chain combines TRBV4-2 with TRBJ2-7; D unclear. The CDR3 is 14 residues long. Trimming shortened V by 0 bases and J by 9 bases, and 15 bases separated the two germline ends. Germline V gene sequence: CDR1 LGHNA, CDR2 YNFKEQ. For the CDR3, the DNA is TGTGCCAGCAGCCAAGATTTGTTGGGAAAACTGCAGTACTTC. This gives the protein CASSQDLLGKLQYF.

DNA of the CDR3: TGTGCCAGCAAGCGGACAGGGGACTCACCCCTCCACTTT. It yields the protein CASKRTGDSPLHF. This sequence joins TRBV27 and TRBJ1-6; 9 positions agree with TRBD1. The CDR3 consists of 13 residues. Trimming at V came to 7 bases and at J to 10 bases, leaving 5 bases not matched to a gene. Germline-derived CDR1 and CDR2 are MNHEY and SMNVEV (reference sequence).

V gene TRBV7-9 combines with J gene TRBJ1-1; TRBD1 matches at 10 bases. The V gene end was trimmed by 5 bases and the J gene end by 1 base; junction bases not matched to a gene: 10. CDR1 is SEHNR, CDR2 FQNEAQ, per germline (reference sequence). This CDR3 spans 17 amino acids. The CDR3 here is CASSQSGTGARNTEAFF. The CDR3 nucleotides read TGTGCCAGCAGCCAATCCGGGACAGGGGCGAGGAACACTGAAGCTTTCTTT.

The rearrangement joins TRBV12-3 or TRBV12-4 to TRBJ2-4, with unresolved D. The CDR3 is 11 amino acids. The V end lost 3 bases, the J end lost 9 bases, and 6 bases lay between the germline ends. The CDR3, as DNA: TGTGCCAGCAGTTTTGGGTTCATTCAGTACTTC. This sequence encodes CASSFGFIQYF.

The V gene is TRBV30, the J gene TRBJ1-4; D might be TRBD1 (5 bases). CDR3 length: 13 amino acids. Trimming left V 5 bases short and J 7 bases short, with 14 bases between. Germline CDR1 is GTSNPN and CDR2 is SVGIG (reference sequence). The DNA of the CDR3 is TGTGCCTGGTCCGGGACCCGCATTGAAAAACTGTTTTTT. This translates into CAWSGTRIEKLFF.

This CDR3 reads CASTPSGIPTGELFF. In DNA form, the CDR3 reads TGTGCCAGCACGCCTTCGGGAATCCCCACCGGGGAGCTGTTTTTT. This rearrangement joins TRBV4-2 to TRBJ2-2, with TRBD2 as a possible D gene (5 bases). There are 15 residues in the CDR3. Germline assignment: CDR1 LGHNA and CDR2 YNFKEQ. Trimming removed 7 bases from V and 4 bases from J, with 16 bases in between.

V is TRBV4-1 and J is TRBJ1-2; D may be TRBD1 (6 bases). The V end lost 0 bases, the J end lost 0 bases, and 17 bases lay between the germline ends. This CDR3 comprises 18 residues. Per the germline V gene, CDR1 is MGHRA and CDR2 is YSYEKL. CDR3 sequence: CASSQDPRGRAPNYGYTF. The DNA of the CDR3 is TGCGCCAGCAGCCAAGATCCCCGGGGGCGGGCCCCTAACTATGGCTACACCTTC.

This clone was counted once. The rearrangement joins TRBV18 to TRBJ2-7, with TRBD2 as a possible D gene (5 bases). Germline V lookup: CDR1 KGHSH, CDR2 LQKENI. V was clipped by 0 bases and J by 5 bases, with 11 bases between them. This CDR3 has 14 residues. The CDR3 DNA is TGTGCCAGCTCACCACCGGCTAGCCCCCACGAGCAGTACTTC. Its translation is CASSPPASPHEQYF.

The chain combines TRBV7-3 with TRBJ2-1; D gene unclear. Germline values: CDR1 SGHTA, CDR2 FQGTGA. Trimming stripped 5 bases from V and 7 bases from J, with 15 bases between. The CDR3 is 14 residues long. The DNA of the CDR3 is TGTGCCAGCAGCCCCCGGGTGGGTGTGAATGAGCAGTTCTTC. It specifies CASSPRVGVNEQFF.

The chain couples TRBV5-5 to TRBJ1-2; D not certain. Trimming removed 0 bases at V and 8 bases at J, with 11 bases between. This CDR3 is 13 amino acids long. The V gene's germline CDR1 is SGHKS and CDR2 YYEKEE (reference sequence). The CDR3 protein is CASSLGQTSGYTF. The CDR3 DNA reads TGTGCCAGCAGCTTGGGCCAGACTTCGGGCTACACCTTC. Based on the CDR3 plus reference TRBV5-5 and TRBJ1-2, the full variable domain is DAGVTQSPTHLIKTRGQQVTLRCSPISGHKSVSWYQQVLGQGPQFIFQYYEKEERGRGNFPDRFSARQFPNYSSELNVNALLLGDSALYLCASSLGQTSGYTFGSGTRLTVV.

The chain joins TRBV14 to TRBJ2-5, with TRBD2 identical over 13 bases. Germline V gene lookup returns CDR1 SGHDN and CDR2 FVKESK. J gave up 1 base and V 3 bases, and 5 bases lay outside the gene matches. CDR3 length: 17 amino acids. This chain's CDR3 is CASSHKRLAGGQETQYF. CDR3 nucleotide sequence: TGTGCCAGCAGCCACAAAAGACTAGCGGGGGGCCAAGAGACCCAGTACTTC.

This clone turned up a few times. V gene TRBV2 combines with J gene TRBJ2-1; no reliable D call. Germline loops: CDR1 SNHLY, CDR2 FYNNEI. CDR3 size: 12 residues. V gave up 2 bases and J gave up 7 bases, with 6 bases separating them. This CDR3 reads CASSESWNEQFF. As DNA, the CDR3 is TGTGCCAGCAGTGAATCTTGGAATGAGCAGTTCTTC.

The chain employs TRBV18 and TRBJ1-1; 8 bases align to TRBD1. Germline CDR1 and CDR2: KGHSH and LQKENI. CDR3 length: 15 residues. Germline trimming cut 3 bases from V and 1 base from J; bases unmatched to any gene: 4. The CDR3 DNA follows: TGTGCCAGCTCACCGCGGACAGGGCCGAACACTGAAGCTTTCTTT. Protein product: CASSPRTGPNTEAFF.

The CDR3 region is CASSLGVQGIDYGYTF. CDR3 nucleotide sequence: TGTGCCAGCAGCTTAGGTGTACAGGGGATTGACTATGGCTACACCTTC. The genes are TRBV13 and TRBJ1-2; TRBD1 agrees at 7 bases. Germline loops: CDR1 PRHDT, CDR2 FYEKMQ (reference sequence). V lost 0 bases and J lost 3; bases outside the gene matches: 7. This CDR3 contains 16 residues.